This TCR beta chain was captured by sequencing in a study of OX40 agonist ivuxolimab in advanced cancers. Libraries were prepared by immunoSEQ multiplex PCR; TCRdb keeps only in-frame clonotypes and omits some of them. The data contain approximately 99,000 clones, about 96% of them singletons. V gave up 0 bases and J gave up 4 bases, with 15 bases separating them. The CDR3 runs to 17 residues. Germline-derived CDR1 and CDR2 are LGHNA and YSLEER. The chain uses TRBV4-3 and TRBJ2-2, with D maybe TRBD2 (5 bases). The material was CD4+ or CD8+ T cells sorted from blood, obtained in a trial of the OX40 agonist ivuxolimab. The clonotype originates from an adult with an advanced solid tumor such as melanoma, head and neck, liver or kidney cancer. The CDR3 sequence is CASSQDLQRGSTGELFF. In DNA, the CDR3 is TGCGCCAGCAGCCAAGATCTCCAGCGAGGGTCCACCGGGGAGCTGTTTTTT.